The T cell receptor (beta chain) under discussion was sequenced for a study of blood T cells in healthy people across ages (dated by TCRdb to between 2014 and 2017). Describing the broader study: In model experiments, roughly one uniquely barcoded TCR beta cDNA molecule per two T cells was captured by template switching. To avoid experimental bias, donors of different ages were randomly spread across the sequencing lanes. Donors were grouped into four age groups: young (average approximately 15 years), middle-aged (around 39), aged (62) and long-lived (82). Using deep sequencing normalized with unique cDNA molecular identifiers, the study measured how TCR beta repertoire diversity changes with age. Two additional independent replicas of 1 million unique cDNA reads from the same blood draw were analyzed for two donors (one aged 18 to 29 and one aged 80 or older). What the research found in general, with its limitations: Because profiling used bulk unsorted PBMCs, naive and antigen-experienced compartments could not be compared conclusively. There was a strong correlation between observed TCR beta diversity and the percentage of naive T cells measured by flow cytometry. The CMV infection status of donors was not known, potentially confounding age-related changes in expanded clonotypes. As age increased, observed TCR beta diversity per million T cells dropped in a roughly linear way, and a significant reduction was already evident by age approximately 40. Compared with the aged group, the long-lived group had more naive CD4+ T cells, fewer expanded clones and increased TCR diversity, suggesting age selection. Estimates of total diversity based on one million sequenced T cells were considered lower bounds and underestimates.

Turning to this clonotype: This clone's antigen is unknown. No clone much larger than this one lies a single base away; base qualities are absent.

The approximately 39 donors, aged roughly 6 to 90 years, were systemically healthy Caucasian individuals from Russia. Each donor gave around 9.9 milliliters of peripheral blood, collected into EDTA-treated Vacutainer tubes. Ficoll-Paque density-gradient centrifugation was used to isolate PBMCs, with at least 6.5 million obtained per sample. Total RNA was extracted from PBMCs with Trizol reagent, with at least 6 micrograms obtained per sample. Naive CD45RAhigh/CD27high T cell percentages were measured by flow cytometry on a PBMC aliquot from every donor. The method was 5' RACE. Sequencing was performed on an Illumina HiSeq 2500. A second PCR of about 7 to 12 cycles was performed with a sample-barcoded 5' primer and a J-beta primer mix. A unique molecular identifier was introduced onto each TCR beta cDNA molecule by a template-switch 5' adaptor carrying 12 random nucleotides. At least 2.5 million CDR3-containing paired-end reads were obtained from each sample. All of the RNA was converted into first-strand cDNA using the Mint cDNA synthesis kit, with a TRBC-specific oligonucleotide serving as the primer. Following uracil-DNA glycosylase treatment, all cDNA underwent a first 18-cycle PCR with the universal primers M1SS and BC2_uni_R. The study's processing was this. Normalization of each sample was performed by random selection of 1 million high-quality reads, each carrying a distinct molecular identifier. Reads with shared molecular identifiers were discarded instead of being binned into consensus sequences. MiTCR, run with a Q25 quality threshold and the strictest error-elimination algorithm, handled CDR3 identification, clonotype clustering and error correction. A nonparametric unseen species model using Euler transformation provided a lower-bound estimate of total TCR beta diversity. TCRdb itself trimmed the public reads at Q25 with fastp, ran MiXCR and retained productive beta chains. Identical CDR3 protein sequences are pooled into one entry, listed with their most common genes and DNA. TCRdb, not the original authors, processed these V and J calls. This sample has approximately 1,100,000 distinct CDR3 sequences in its table, and 40% to 45% of those were observed once. The top ten clones comprise 15% to 20% of the sample.

The material sequenced was blood. This sequence originates from a woman in her sixties in good health.

At the DNA level, the sequence is TGCGCCAGCAGCAAAAGAACCGGGACAGGGGGCGACGAGCAGTACTTC. This codes for CASSKRTGTGGDEQYF. The chain couples TRBV5-1 to TRBJ2-4, with 12 junctional bases fitting TRBD1. The J call may not be correct, given that the DNA end is closer to TRBJ2-7. From the cysteine up to the phenylalanine, the CDR3 has a length of 16 residues. Of the read, only the CDR3 DNA is kept; its 48 bases are in frame from base 1. The germline V gene encodes CDR1 SGHRS and CDR2 YFSETQ.